This TCR beta chain was captured in a study of CD8 T cells in ankylosing spondylitis. Ten or more counts support this clonotype. Its antigen is unknown. Study results and caveats: Researchers reportedly found disease-linked clones significantly enriched in matched ankylosing spondylitis synovial fluid.

The CDR3 runs 14 residues. With 4 bases removed from V and 0 bases from J, the gap between germline ends came to 9 bases. Germline V gene data show CDR1 as SQVTM and CDR2 as ANQGSEA. Making the TCR beta libraries involved quantitative 5'-RACE with molecular barcodes. TCRdb used MiXCR to reprocess the 5' RACE reads, holding one entry per CDR3 protein. The data contain 350,000 or so distinct CDR3 sequences, 9.5% to 13% of them singletons. This chain uses TRBV29-1 with TRBJ1-4, with D possibly matching TRBD1 (5 bases). This receptor was obtained from a female donor with ankylosing spondylitis or in good health (not recorded which). Material: blood, either unsorted or a sorted T cell fraction (not recorded which). The CDR3 loop reads CSVAPGTTNEKLFF. The CDR3 DNA follows: TGCAGCGTTGCTCCAGGGACAACTAATGAAAAACTGTTTTTT.